This record concerns one T cell receptor (beta chain) sequence. Its antigen is undetermined. These data originate in a study of T cells in Graves' hyperthyroidism and ophthalmopathy. From RNA transcripts, TCR beta CDR3 regions were amplified. The primer set for the first-round RT-PCR of the TCR CDR3 was HTBI. TCRdb reanalysed the multiplex PCR reads using MiXCR and keeps one entry per CDR3 protein. The sample includes 350,000 or so distinct CDR3 sequences, over 15% seen only once; the top ten take about a sixth. Study outcomes and limitations: Blood also contained most expanded thyroid clonotypes above 0.001.

Subjects with ophthalmopathy showed a Clinical Activity Score no lower than 3, a NOSPECS grade no lower than 4, and a duration shorter than 3 months. The study left out patients who had uncontrolled infection, other autoimmune disease, pregnancy or lactation. PBMCs were collected from an approximately 10 ml volume of fresh peripheral blood. Trimming left V 5 bases short and J 5 bases short, with 15 bases between. The CDR3 has 14 amino acids. Germline lookup yields CDR1 MDHEN and CDR2 SYDVKM. The receptor's source is a woman aged 40 to 50 with Graves' ophthalmopathy. The chain employs TRBV28 and TRBJ2-5, with D possibly TRBD2 on 5 matching bases. The material sequenced was blood. The CDR3 DNA sequence: TGTGCCAGCAGTCCGCGAGGGTTTCCCGAGACCCAGTACTTC. This codes for CASSPRGFPETQYF.